This T cell receptor beta chain was recovered during a study of Ad26.COV2.S vaccination and SARS-CoV-2 variants (dated by TCRdb to about 2021). Regarding the complete study: Donors in the vaccine arm were drawn from COV1001, a multicentre, randomized, double-blind, placebo-controlled phase I-IIa trial testing Ad26.COV2.S in healthy adults. Ad26.COV2.S was administered intramuscularly at a dose of 5x10^10 or 1x10^11 viral particles, either as one shot or as two shots given 56 days apart. Trial participants were randomized into five groups of five: low-dose or high-dose Ad26.COV2.S given once or twice, or placebo on both occasions. TCRbeta repertoire sequencing served as the tool for gauging how specific and how broad the SARS-CoV-2-reactive T cell receptors were following Ad26.COV2.S vaccination. Blinding of investigators to trial group allocation was maintained during experiments and outcome assessment. A total of 32 samples were included in the TCR-sequenced set, comprising around 19 Ad26.COV2.S vaccine recipients, 5 placebo recipients and 8 SARS-CoV-2 convalescent individuals. Paper-wide results and their limitations: The study lacked the statistical power to compare responses across vaccine doses or regimens. According to the authors, total T cell responses may have been underestimated by the TCR breadth and depth analyses. Compared with placebo recipients, Ad26.COV2.S recipients showed higher spike-specific TCR breadth (P = 0.0014). Vaccine and placebo recipients had similar non-spike TCR breadth, a finding consistent with the vaccine containing only spike. Substantial breadth of spike-specific CD8+ and CD4+ T cell responses was reported after vaccination.

The immunoSEQ Assay was the method used to sequence TCRbeta CDR3 regions. After extraction, genomic DNA underwent amplification by bias-controlled multiplex PCR, followed by high-throughput sequencing. Per the original workflow: Collapsing and filtering of sequences were performed to quantify the absolute abundance of each unique TCRbeta CDR3 region. Usable DNA was measured by amplifying reference genes present in all nucleated cells, and TCRbeta template counts were normalized to that usable DNA to estimate T cell fraction. Repertoire TCRs were annotated as SARS-CoV-2-specific by exact matching of V gene, CDR3 amino acid sequence and J gene to a known reactive TCR set. The reference SARS-CoV-2 TCR set was derived from MIRA and filtered for enrichment in COVID-19-positive ImmuneCODE repertoires, a step that removed public or cross-reactive TCRs. Drawing on the MIRA antigens, annotated TCRs were analysed further at the level of specific ORF or position within ORF. Depth was the summed frequency of annotated unique rearrangements, while breadth was defined as annotated unique rearrangements over total unique productive rearrangements. Two-sided Wilcoxon rank-sum tests were applied when comparing TCR breadth between groups. Here the immuneACCESS table is served through TCRdb, limited to in-frame sequences with V and J called. Missing clones are a known gap in these copies; in checked studies unresolved V genes cover under half, and the rest lacks a known reason. V, J and clone size derive from that table, while D and trimming were established from the DNA sequence. This sample is represented by about 440,000 clones; 80% to 95% of them were singletons. Roughly 3.9% of the sample belongs to the ten largest clones.

The CDR1 and CDR2 encoded by the germline V gene are LGHNA and YSLEER. The V end gives up 2 bases and the J end 2 bases, leaving 7 bases in the junction not matched to a gene. Taken from cysteine to phenylalanine, the CDR3 has 17 residues. CDR3 DNA is the only sequence kept; it has 51 bases, read in frame from the first base. The count of this clone is one. Its antigen target is currently unknown. No qualities accompany the bases; no much larger clone lies one base away. This specimen's treatment or condition label, per the study, means: about 20 received Ad26.COV2.S at low or high dose, single or two shots; several received placebo; per-sample allocation not given. Repertoires of vaccine and placebo recipients were sequenced from samples taken on day 63 after the first injection. Cohort 1b enrolled about two dozen adults aged 18-55 years at a single site in Boston, USA, between 29 July and 7 August 2020. Ad26.COV2.S was a replication-incompetent adenovirus type 26 vector that expressed a prefusion-stabilized SARS-CoV-2 spike protein derived from the original Wuhan strain.

Sequencing was performed on peripheral blood, taken in a trial of Ad26.COV2.S vaccine versus placebo. Recombination linked TRBV4-3 to TRBJ2-1; 9 central bases correspond to TRBD1. This TCR derives from a person between 18 and 65 years old who received the Ad26.COV2.S COVID-19 vaccine or a placebo. The nucleotides are TGCGCCAGCAGCCAAAGAACAGGGGGCCTGGCCTACAATGAGCAGTTCTTC. The encoded protein is CASSQRTGGLAYNEQFF.